A selection of T cell receptor beta chains follows, all from one sample in a study of identical twins. TCRdb re-derived calls from the 5' RACE reads in MiXCR, one entry per CDR3 protein. The sample contains under 300,000 distinct CDR3 sequences, 6.5% to 8% of which appear only once. Separately, the same data were catalogued under a study of T cells expressing NK-cell markers.

Specimen: CD8+ T cells sorted from blood. Source of these receptors: a woman younger than 30 in good health. The CDR3 runs from the conserved cysteine through the conserved F or W. A D gene is named only where the DNA matches it firmly. Size is stated for part of the rows, as once, few or many counts, or as a class when the clone is expanded.

>few|TRBJ2-6|TRBD1|TRBV9
CASNFDRGKGGANVLTF
TGTGCCAGCAACTTCGACAGGGGAAAAGGTGGGGCCAACGTCCTGACTTTC
>few|TRBJ2-3|.|TRBV15
CATSGAMGTDTQYF
TGTGCCACCAGCGGAGCGATGGGCACAGATACGCAGTATTTT
>many|TRBJ1-1|TRBD1|TRBV9
CASSLFRDRGPDGDEAFF
TGTGCCAGCTCCTTATTTCGGGACAGGGGACCCGACGGGGATGAAGCTTTCTTT
>few|TRBJ2-7|.|TRBV5-4
CASSSSEAVNEQYF
TGTGCCAGCAGCTCCAGTGAAGCTGTAAACGAGCAGTACTTC
>.|TRBJ2-3|.|TRBV30
CAYSAGNGGGDTQYF
TGTGCGTACTCCGCCGGGAACGGAGGAGGAGATACGCAGTATTTT
>.|TRBJ2-1|TRBD2|TRBV10-3
CAIWGGDSSYNEQFF
TGTGCCATCTGGGGAGGGGATAGCTCCTACAATGAGCAGTTCTTC
>.|TRBJ2-7|.|TRBV20-1
CSASRGMGLEQYF
TGCAGTGCCAGCCGTGGAATGGGTCTCGAGCAGTACTTC
>many|TRBJ2-1|TRBD1|TRBV7-9
CASSAGTGGFF
TGTGCCAGCAGCGCCGGGACAGGGGGCTTCTTC
>.|TRBJ2-7|TRBD1|TRBV3-1
CASSQRQGAYEQYF
TGTGCCAGCAGCCAACGTCAGGGGGCCTACGAGCAGTACTTC
>.|TRBJ1-1|.|TRBV7-7
CASSELLNTEAFF
TGTGCTAGCAGCGAGCTCCTGAACACTGAAGCTTTCTTT
>many|TRBJ2-5|.|TRBV20-1
CSAREQPQETQYF
TGCAGTGCTAGAGAGCAGCCCCAAGAGACCCAGTACTTC
>.|TRBJ2-3|TRBD2|TRBV9
CASSQSGASTDTQYF
TGTGCCAGCAGCCAAAGCGGGGCTAGCACAGATACGCAGTATTTT
>.|TRBJ2-2|.|TRBV7-8
CASTLSRINTGELFF
TGTGCCAGCACCCTTTCCCGTATAAACACCGGGGAGCTGTTTTTT
>few|TRBJ2-3|.|TRBV20-1
CSAQRPSGGVKDTQYF
TGCAGTGCCCAGCGCCCGAGTGGAGGGGTGAAAGATACGCAGTATTTT
>.|TRBJ2-1|TRBD2|TRBV20-1
CSARPGLAGVNEQFF
TGCAGTGCTAGACCGGGACTAGCGGGAGTCAATGAGCAGTTCTTC
>many|TRBJ2-7|.|TRBV12-3/TRBV12-4
CASSFSYQVTVSSYEQYF
TGTGCCAGCAGTTTCTCATACCAGGTGACAGTAAGCTCCTACGAGCAGTACTTC
>few|TRBJ2-7|TRBD2|TRBV6-2/TRBV6-3
CASSRRLAGTYEQYF
TGTGCCAGCAGCCGTCGACTAGCGGGGACCTACGAGCAGTACTTC
>.|TRBJ1-2|.|TRBV12-3/TRBV12-4
CAIRRGAGYTF
TGTGCCATTAGGAGGGGTGCCGGCTACACCTTC
>few|TRBJ2-7|.|TRBV6-2/TRBV6-3
CASSYLRVFSYEQYF
TGTGCCAGCAGTTACCTGAGGGTGTTCTCCTACGAGCAGTACTTC
>few|TRBJ2-5|TRBD1|TRBV12-3/TRBV12-4
CASTMTGAIGETQYF
TGTGCCAGCACGATGACAGGGGCGATAGGCGAGACCCAGTACTTC
>.|TRBJ2-1|.|TRBV12-5
CPSGLEMDTQFF
TGTCCTAGTGGTTTGGAAATGGACACCCAGTTCTTC
>many|TRBJ2-3|.|TRBV11-2
CASSLSYRGLDTQYF
TGTGCCAGCAGCTTATCGTATAGGGGCTTAGATACGCAGTATTTT
>few|TRBJ2-7|.|TRBV10-1
CASSEDGLGEQYF
TGCGCCAGCAGTGAAGACGGCCTCGGGGAGCAGTACTTC
>many|TRBJ2-7|.|TRBV5-1
CASRQGYEQYF
TGCGCCAGCAGACAGGGCTACGAGCAGTACTTC
>.|TRBJ1-1|.|TRBV12-3/TRBV12-4
CASSSEGYPEAFF
TGTGCCAGCAGTTCGGAGGGATACCCTGAAGCTTTCTTT
>many|TRBJ1-6|.|TRBV12-3/TRBV12-4
CASSLGSTGSPLHF
TGTGCCAGCAGTTTGGGCTCAACCGGGTCACCCCTCCACTTT
>.|TRBJ2-7|TRBD2|TRBV7-8
CASTSLAGVYEQYF
TGTGCCAGCACCTCGCTAGCGGGAGTATACGAGCAGTACTTC
>few|TRBJ2-7|.|TRBV5-1
CASSLGQGGGYEQYF
TGCGCCAGCAGCTTGGGGCAGGGGGGAGGCTACGAGCAGTACTTC
>few|TRBJ2-7|.|TRBV11-2
CASSPVGRTYEQYF
TGTGCCAGCAGCCCAGTCGGACGGACCTACGAGCAGTACTTC
>.|TRBJ1-1|.|TRBV6-5
CATFDKMNTEAFF
TGTGCCACCTTTGATAAAATGAACACTGAAGCTTTCTTT
>many|TRBJ2-1|TRBD2|TRBV4-3
CASSPGLADSGNEQFF
TGCGCCAGCAGCCCGGGACTAGCGGATTCTGGGAATGAGCAGTTCTTC
>many|TRBJ1-2|.|TRBV12-3/TRBV12-4
CASSPSMGHGGYTF
TGTGCCAGCAGTCCGAGCATGGGGCACGGTGGCTACACCTTC
>many|TRBJ1-1|.|TRBV4-1
CASSQEDIGRNTEAFF
TGCGCCAGCAGCCAAGAAGATATCGGACGGAACACTGAAGCTTTCTTT
>many|TRBJ2-7|.|TRBV12-3/TRBV12-4
CASSLGLEQYF
TGTGCCAGCAGTTTGGGGTTGGAGCAGTACTTC
>.|TRBJ2-7|TRBD1|TRBV12-3/TRBV12-4
CASSFAQGVEQYF
TGTGCCAGCAGTTTCGCCCAGGGGGTCGAGCAGTACTTC
>.|TRBJ2-5|.|TRBV20-1
CSARDTGETQYF
TGCAGTGCTAGGGATACCGGGGAGACCCAGTACTTC
>.|TRBJ2-2|.|TRBV7-6
CASSLAEGGELFF
TGTGCCAGCAGCTTAGCCGAAGGGGGGGAGCTGTTTTTT
>many|TRBJ2-4|.|TRBV12-3/TRBV12-4
CASSPILAKNIQYF
TGTGCCAGCAGCCCTATCCTAGCCAAAAACATTCAGTACTTC
>few|TRBJ1-2|.|TRBV6-2/TRBV6-3
CASSYSRGYTF
TGTGCCAGCAGTTACTCCCGGGGCTACACCTTC
>.|TRBJ1-1|TRBD1|TRBV12-3/TRBV12-4
CASSPGTGGIGAFF
TGTGCCAGCAGCCCGGGGACAGGGGGGATTGGAGCTTTCTTT
>.|TRBJ1-5|.|TRBV5-4
CASSSWGNNQPQHF
TGTGCCAGCAGTTCGTGGGGGAACAATCAGCCCCAGCATTTT
>many|TRBJ2-2|.|TRBV18
CASSPPVGNTGELFF
TGTGCCAGCTCACCCCCCGTGGGCAACACCGGGGAGCTGTTTTTT
>.|TRBJ2-7|TRBD1|TRBV2
CASLGQPHYEQYF
TGTGCCAGCTTGGGACAGCCGCACTACGAGCAGTACTTC
>.|TRBJ2-7|TRBD1|TRBV29-1
CSVETLRTGASYEQYF
TGCAGCGTTGAAACCCTGCGGACAGGGGCGAGCTACGAGCAGTACTTC
>.|TRBJ1-3|.|TRBV6-1
CASRKEVSGNTIYF
TGTGCCAGCAGGAAGGAGGTTTCGGGAAACACCATATATTTT
>few|TRBJ1-1|TRBD1|TRBV20-1
CSARSGQGAYTEAFF
TGCAGTGCTAGGTCGGGACAGGGGGCTTACACTGAAGCTTTCTTT
>many|TRBJ2-1|.|TRBV19
CASTGGNEQFF
TGTGCCAGTACCGGGGGCAATGAGCAGTTCTTC
>.|TRBJ2-1|.|TRBV27
CASSQTTNSYNEQFF
TGTGCCAGCAGTCAGACTACCAACTCCTACAATGAGCAGTTCTTC
>few|TRBJ2-4|.|TRBV27
CASSLSIQYF
TGTGCCAGCAGTTTAAGCATTCAGTACTTC
>few|TRBJ1-1|.|TRBV5-5
CASSPSSGGVNAFF
TGTGCCAGCAGCCCCTCAAGCGGGGGAGTGAATGCTTTCTTT
>.|TRBJ2-1|.|TRBV5-6
CASSLGSDDEQFF
TGTGCCAGCAGCTTGGGGTCAGACGATGAGCAGTTCTTC
>.|TRBJ2-3|.|TRBV5-1
CASSLPLTSADTQYF
TGCGCCAGCAGCTTGCCCCTAACCTCGGCCGATACGCAGTATTTT
>.|TRBJ2-2|.|TRBV4-1
CASSQEGTPNTGELFF
TGCGCCAGCAGCCAAGAAGGGACACCGAACACCGGGGAGCTGTTTTTT
>few|TRBJ2-1|TRBD2|TRBV5-1
CASSLTAGFVFFEQFF
TGCGCCAGCAGTTTAACAGCGGGATTCGTCTTCTTCGAGCAGTTCTTC
>many|TRBJ2-7|TRBD1|TRBV12-3/TRBV12-4
CASSNPPTGGEQYF
TGTGCCAGCAGTAACCCGCCTACAGGGGGCGAGCAGTACTTC